This TCR beta chain was recovered during a study of regulatory T cells in long-lasting Graves disease. Time point: newly diagnosed GD, antithyroid drugs for less than 3 months. PBMCs provided the RNA from which the TCR library was made. EDTA tubes were used for drawing approximately 8.4 milliliters of peripheral blood. TCR beta libraries were built with iRepertoire HTBI primers and Arm-PCR of CDR3 regions. One entry per CDR3 protein results from TCRdb running MiXCR on the multiplex PCR reads. The data contain roughly 500,000 distinct CDR3 sequences, 12% to 15% of them singletons. This clonotype was seen repeatedly, ten times or more. Its specificity is unknown. Study results and limitations: Limited sample numbers may have lowered accuracy.

Losses at the gene ends were 5 bases for V and 1 base for J; bases not matched to a gene: 13. The CDR3 runs to 18 residues. The V gene's germline CDR1 is SGHTA and CDR2 FQGNSA. The sample was also reused in another study, on T cells in Graves' hyperthyroidism and ophthalmopathy. That study adds: HTBI primers drove first-round RT-PCR of the TCR CDR3.

V and J are TRBV7-2 and TRBJ2-2, with 7 bases matching TRBD2. The sample here was peripheral blood mononuclear cells (PBMCs), taken at new diagnosis, from a patient treated with antithyroid drugs. This clonotype was obtained from a woman aged 45-65 years with Graves disease. CDR3 coding DNA: TGTGCCAGCAGCCCGCCGGCGGGAGTTGGCGGGAACACCGGGGAGCTGTTTTTT. Its protein is CASSPPAGVGGNTGELFF.